Listed below are T cell receptor beta chains from one sample, sequenced in a study of CD8 T cells in Susac syndrome. TCRdb called the immunoSEQ multiplex PCR reads again in MiXCR, with one record for every CDR3 protein. The sample lists 51,000 or so distinct CDR3 sequences, roughly 93% occurring once. Sequencing was done on a sample of CD8+ T cells from PBMCs. Source of these receptors: a human donor in good health. The CDR3 runs from the conserved cysteine through the conserved F or W. Fields, in order: J gene, D gene, clone size, V gene, CDR3 length, CDR3 DNA, CDR3 protein. The D gene is left open where the match is weak. Size is omitted from some rows. Given values are once, few, many or a class for expanded clones.

TRBJ2-7 | TRBD2 | - | TRBV3-1 | 15 | TGTGCCAGCTCGTTCCGGACTAGCGGGAGTTACGAGCAGTACTTC | CASSFRTSGSYEQYF
TRBJ1-1 | - | - | TRBV19 | 16 | TGTGCCAGTAGTATCGCCGGGATTGGGGGCAACACTGAAGCTTTCTTT | CASSIAGIGGNTEAFF
TRBJ2-6 | TRBD2 | once | TRBV28 | 17 | TGTGCCACCACCCTGGACCCGCGGGGGAGAGGGGCCAACGTCCTGACTTTC | CATTLDPRGRGANVLTF
TRBJ2-1 | TRBD2 | - | TRBV2 | 12 | TGTGCCAGCCCCCCTAGCGGGAGGGGGCAGTTCTTC | CASPPSGRGQFF
TRBJ2-1 | TRBD2 | - | TRBV29-1 | 15 | TGCAGCGTTGTCCCTGGGGGGGTGGGGGACAATGAGCAGTTCTTC | CSVVPGGVGDNEQFF
TRBJ2-1 | TRBD2 | - | TRBV15 | 15 | TGTGCCACCAGCAGTCAGACTAGCGGGGACAATGAGCAGTTCTTC | CATSSQTSGDNEQFF
TRBJ2-7 | TRBD2 | - | TRBV27 | 15 | TGTGCCAGCAGTTTACAGACTAGCGGGAATCACGAGCAGTACTTC | CASSLQTSGNHEQYF
TRBJ2-7 | - | - | TRBV5-4 | 14 | TGTGCCAGCAGCTTGTGGCTAGCCTCTAGCGAGCAGTACTTC | CASSLWLASSEQYF
TRBJ1-1 | - | few | TRBV19 | 15 | TGTGCCAGTAGTTGGGGGCAGGGGAAGAACACTGAAGCTTTCTTT | CASSWGQGKNTEAFF
TRBJ2-1 | - | - | TRBV2 | 11 | TGTGCCAGCAGTGAAAGCAATGAGCAGTTCTTC | CASSESNEQFF
TRBJ2-1 | - | - | TRBV14 | 16 | TGTGCCAGCAGCCAGTTCCAGGGGCCTCCCTACAATGAGCAGTTCTTC | CASSQFQGPPYNEQFF
TRBJ2-4 | - | once | TRBV25-1 | 14 | TGTGCCAGCAGCGCGGGACAGCCCAAAAACATTCAGTACTTC | CASSAGQPKNIQYF
TRBJ2-1 | TRBD1 | - | TRBV6-5 | 14 | TGTGCCAGCAGTTACTCCCACAGGGGGAATGAGCAGTTCTTC | CASSYSHRGNEQFF
TRBJ2-4 | - | - | TRBV12-3/TRBV12-4 | 15 | TGTGCCAGCAGTGGGACGGGGCTAGCCAAAAACATTCAGTACTTC | CASSGTGLAKNIQYF
TRBJ2-5 | - | - | TRBV12-5 | 17 | TGTGCTAGTGGTTTGGTACTGGGGGGCGGAAACCAAGAGACCCAGTACTTC | CASGLVLGGGNQETQYF
TRBJ2-1 | - | once | TRBV7-9 | 18 | TGTGCCAGCAGCCCCTTGTATCACGGGCCGCAATCCTACAATGAGCAGTTCTTC | CASSPLYHGPQSYNEQFF
TRBJ2-7 | - | - | TRBV14 | 14 | TGTGCCAGCAGCCAAGAGGGCCCAGCCTACGAGCAGTACTTC | CASSQEGPAYEQYF
TRBJ2-7 | - | - | TRBV27 | 14 | TGTGCCAGCAGTCTTTACCCTGGGACATCCGAGCAGTACTTC | CASSLYPGTSEQYF
TRBJ2-7 | - | - | TRBV5-1 | 15 | TGCGCCAGCAGCTCCCAACTGGGGGGGGACAACGAGCAGTACTTC | CASSSQLGGDNEQYF
TRBJ2-5 | - | - | TRBV12-3/TRBV12-4 | 15 | TGTGCCAGCAGTTTGGAGGCTAGCTCTTGGGAGACCCAGTACTTC | CASSLEASSWETQYF
TRBJ1-4 | TRBD1 | once | TRBV20-1 | 16 | TGCAGTGCTACCGGGACAGGGGCTAGGACTAATGAAAAACTGTTTTTT | CSATGTGARTNEKLFF
TRBJ2-2 | - | - | TRBV15 | 13 | TGTGCCACCAGCAGAGGGGAAACCGGGGAGCTGTTTTTT | CATSRGETGELFF
TRBJ2-6 | - | - | TRBV2 | 18 | TGTGCCAGCAGTGAGGGGGCGGAGGCGGCCTCTGGGGCCAACGTCCTGACTTTC | CASSEGAEAASGANVLTF
TRBJ2-7 | TRBD2 | - | TRBV7-9 | 14 | TGTGCCAGCAGCCACGGGACTAGCAGTTACGAGCAGTACTTC | CASSHGTSSYEQYF
TRBJ2-7 | - | - | TRBV5-1 | 11 | TGCGCCAGCAGCTTGGACAGCGAGCAGTACTTC | CASSLDSEQYF
TRBJ2-2 | - | - | TRBV4-1 | 14 | TGCGCCAGCAGCCATGGGGCCGAAACCGGGGAGCTGTTTTTT | CASSHGAETGELFF
TRBJ1-2 | - | - | TRBV7-6 | 13 | TGTGCCAGCAGCTTAGGAGGGTTTAAAGGCTACACCTTC | CASSLGGFKGYTF
TRBJ2-1 | - | once | TRBV27 | 12 | TGTGCCAGCAGTTTAGGCAGTAGGGAGCAGTTCTTC | CASSLGSREQFF
TRBJ1-2 | - | - | TRBV15 | 13 | TGTGCCACCAGCAGAGACAGGGCCCATGGCTACACCTTC | CATSRDRAHGYTF
TRBJ2-3 | - | - | TRBV11-2 | 13 | TGTGCCAGCAGCCAGATGGGGTCGGATACGCAGTATTTT | CASSQMGSDTQYF
TRBJ2-3 | TRBD1 | - | TRBV5-6 | 15 | TGTGCCAGCAGTTTCGGACAGGGTCGATCAGATACGCAGTATTTT | CASSFGQGRSDTQYF
TRBJ2-1 | - | - | TRBV7-9 | 12 | TGTGCCAGCAGCTTGGAGGGGACAGCTCAGTTCTTC | CASSLEGTAQFF
TRBJ1-5 | TRBD1 | once | TRBV7-8 | 16 | TGTGCCAGCAGCCTCAACGAGGGGGCGGACAATCAGCCCCAGCATTTT | CASSLNEGADNQPQHF
TRBJ1-1 | - | - | TRBV4-1 | 15 | TGCGCCAGCAGCCACGAGGTGGGGGGGCGGCCTGAAGCTTTCTTT | CASSHEVGGRPEAFF
TRBJ2-7 | - | - | TRBV7-6 | 15 | TGTGCCAGCAGCTTAGGCGACATAAGCTCCTACGAGCAGTACTTC | CASSLGDISSYEQYF
TRBJ2-7 | - | few | TRBV20-1 | 14 | TGCAGTGCTAGAGAGGAAGGGTACCGGTACGAGCAGTACTTC | CSAREEGYRYEQYF
TRBJ1-1 | - | - | TRBV3-1 | 16 | TGTGCCAGCAGCCAAGAGTGGGCCCCAGGGAACACTGAAGCTTTCTTT | CASSQEWAPGNTEAFF
TRBJ2-7 | TRBD2 | - | TRBV5-1 | 15 | TGCGCCAGCAGCTTGCGCCCGGGACTACCCTACGAGCAGTACTTC | CASSLRPGLPYEQYF
TRBJ2-3 | - | - | TRBV5-4 | 17 | TGTGCCAGCAGCTTTGCCCCCGGCCACCCGAGAGCGGATACGCAGTATTTT | CASSFAPGHPRADTQYF
TRBJ1-2 | - | - | TRBV10-3 | 13 | TGTGCCACCCCAGGTCCGGCGTCCGGGGGCTACACCTTC | CATPGPASGGYTF
TRBJ1-5 | - | - | TRBV19 | 14 | TGTGCCAGTACGGGGCTCGGTAGCAATCAGCCCCAGCATTTT | CASTGLGSNQPQHF
TRBJ2-1 | - | - | TRBV7-9 | 13 | TGTGCCAGCAGCTTCGGGACCGACAATGAGCAGTTCTTC | CASSFGTDNEQFF